Listed here is a single T cell receptor (beta chain). Its antigen is as yet unknown. Spiking of synthetic TCR analog templates was performed in each PCR. Clones were sequenced by immunoSEQ multiplex PCR, and TCRdb holds only the in-frame ones, with some missing. The data show fewer than 75,000 clones, about 90% seen once. The sample is drawn from a study of PD-L1 blockade in urothelial cancer. Across the study: Blood samples contained a median about 150,000 T cells. Study-wide results and caveats: Pretreatment TCR clonality in blood, when below the median, was predictive of better survival.

There are 14 residues in the CDR3. The ends were cut back, 5 bases at V and 9 bases at J, with 16 bases in the middle. Germline CDR1 and CDR2: MDHEN and SYDVKM. Sample time point: pretreatment peripheral blood. Each individual provided 1 to 8 samples (taken pretreatment and on-treatment). The chain employs TRBV28 and TRBJ1-4; tentative D call: TRBD1 (5 bases). This specimen was PBMCs, taken around atezolizumab (anti-PD-L1) treatment. The receptor was isolated from a man between 65 and 85 years old with urothelial cancer. CDR3 in DNA: TGTGCCAGCAGTCAAGGGGTCGAAAGCAAAAAACTGTTTTTT. Translating it yields CASSQGVESKKLFF.